These 9 T cell receptor beta chains originate from one sample sequenced in a study of blood T cell repertoires in COVID-19. Produced via immunoSEQ multiplex PCR; TCRdb's table is partial and in-frame only. The data hold roughly 250,000 clones, with around 90% observed a single time. The sequenced sample was peripheral blood. These TCRs come from a woman in her 30s with acute or convalescent COVID-19.

V is TRBV4-3 and J is TRBJ1-2; D might be TRBD1 (6 bases). V shed 1 base and J shed 4 bases, with 16 bases lying between them. The CDR3 is made up of 16 amino acids. Germline V lookup: CDR1 LGHNA, CDR2 YSLEER. CDR3 sequence reads: CASSQVGGNRVYGYTF. CDR3 DNA: TGCGCCAGCAGCCAAGTCGGGGGGAACAGGGTCTATGGCTACACCTTC.

The genes are TRBV7-9 and TRBJ1-3, with D unresolved. Trimming took off 2 bases at V and 0 bases at J, with 14 bases between the two ends. This CDR3 spans 17 amino acids. Germline V gene data show CDR1 as SEHNR and CDR2 as FQNEAQ (reference sequence). The chain's CDR3 is CASSLSAAPFSGNTIYF. CDR3 bases: TGTGCCAGCAGCTTAAGCGCGGCCCCCTTCTCTGGAAACACCATATATTTT.

The chain couples TRBV29-1 to TRBJ2-7; D might be TRBD1 (5 bases). Germline V gene sequence: CDR1 SQVTM, CDR2 ANQGSEA. V gave up 8 bases and J gave up 5 bases, with 22 bases separating them. This CDR3 comprises 14 residues. The CDR3 is CSFPCRVSSDEQYF. The CDR3, as DNA: TGCAGCTTCCCGTGCAGGGTTAGTAGTGACGAGCAGTACTTC.

V usage is TRBV7-2 and J usage is TRBJ2-1; 8 bases agree with TRBD2. Trimming at V came to 2 bases and at J to 4 bases, leaving 4 bases not matched to a gene. Germline V lookup: CDR1 SGHTA, CDR2 FQGNSA. This CDR3 is built from 15 residues. The CDR3: CASSLLPGGYNEQFF. The CDR3 coding sequence is TGTGCCAGCAGCTTACTTCCGGGAGGGTACAATGAGCAGTTCTTC. The full variable domain, completed using reference TRBV7-2 and TRBJ2-1, is GAGVSQSPSNKVTEKGKDVELRCDPISGHTALYWYRQSLGQGLEFLIYFQGNSAPDKSGLPSDRFSAERTGGSVSTLTIQRTQQEDSAVYLCASSLLPGGYNEQFFGPGTRLTVL.

The chain carries TRBV13 and TRBJ2-7; 10 bases agree with TRBD2. Trimming took 0 bases from V and 0 from J; bases not matched to a gene: 2. The CDR3 covers 16 residues. CDR1 is PRHDT, CDR2 FYEKMQ, per germline (reference sequence). DNA of the CDR3: TGTGCCAGCAGCTTAGGACTAGCGGGGCCCTCCTACGAGCAGTACTTC. This encodes CASSLGLAGPSYEQYF.

The rearrangement uses TRBV19 and TRBJ2-1; 7 bases are shared with TRBD2. Germline lookup yields CDR1 LNHDA and CDR2 SQIVND (reference sequence). The junction had 3 bases not matched to a gene; V was cut back by 3 bases and J by 4 bases. CDR3 length: 14 residues. The CDR3 region has the DNA TGTGCCAGTAGTATTGGGCGGGGGTACAATGAGCAGTTCTTC. It translates to CASSIGRGYNEQFF. The whole variable domain, remainder taken from reference TRBV19 and TRBJ2-1, is DGGITQSPKYLFRKEGQNVTLSCEQNLNHDAMYWYRQDPGQGLRLIYYSQIVNDFQKGDIAEGYSVSREKKESFPLTVTSAQKNPTAFYLCASSIGRGYNEQFFGPGTRLTVL.

The chain couples TRBV11-3 to TRBJ2-1; 7 positions agree with TRBD2. Germline V gene data show CDR1 as SGHNT and CDR2 as YENEEA. Trimming removed 2 bases from V and 4 bases from J; junction bases left unmatched: 17. The CDR3 is 19 residues long. This CDR3 is CASSLLPPRGSGLYNEQFF. CDR3 nucleotide sequence: TGTGCCAGCAGCTTACTACCCCCCCGGGGTAGCGGGTTGTACAATGAGCAGTTCTTC.

In its sample, this clone was seen a few times. The chain joins TRBV30 to TRBJ2-7; TRBD2 agrees at 8 bases. The CDR3 runs to 13 residues. Trimming removed 1 base from V and 8 bases from J; junction bases left unmatched: 7. CDR1 GTSNPN and CDR2 SVGIG come from the germline V gene (reference sequence). For the CDR3, the DNA is TGTGCCTGGAGTGGAGGACTAGCTAGTAAGCAGTACTTC. Residues: CAWSGGLASKQYF.

This clone has only a few counts. The chain links TRBV4-1 to TRBJ2-1, with TRBD2 matching 14 bases. J gave up 1 base and V 0 bases, and 5 bases lay outside the gene matches. CDR1 and CDR2 from the germline V gene are MGHRA and YSYEKL. The CDR3 has 19 amino acids. The CDR3 reads CASSQDYGTSGSSYNEQFF. CDR3 bases: TGCGCCAGCAGCCAAGATTACGGGACTAGCGGGAGTTCCTACAATGAGCAGTTCTTC.